These 8 T cell receptor beta chains were sequenced from one sample in a study of T cell repertoires in cytomegalovirus infection. TCRdb independently ran MiXCR on the reads; one entry per CDR3 protein. The sample consists of hundreds of thousands of distinct CDR3 sequences, 15% to 20% of them appearing once. Sequenced sample: PBMCs. These TCRs come from a human donor in good health (CMV status not recorded). Some clones in this sample may be carry-over from other donors' samples.

This chain uses TRBV2 with TRBJ2-2; D is perhaps TRBD2 (6 bases). The V gene's germline CDR1 is SNHLY and CDR2 FYNNEI. This CDR3 is built from 14 residues. The V and J ends lost 5 bases and 7 bases respectively, with 14 bases between them. CDR3 DNA: TGTGCCAGCAGTCCCTTGGGGCGGGACGGGGAGCTGTTTTTT. Its translation: CASSPLGRDGELFF.

This clonotype showed up many times. The chain joins TRBV7-9 to TRBJ2-5; 7 bases are shared with TRBD1. Germline V gene lookup returns CDR1 SEHNR and CDR2 FQNEAQ (reference sequence). J was trimmed by 2 bases and V by 3 bases; bases with no gene match: 6. CDR3 size: 15 residues. The CDR3: CASSFQPGGQETQYF. The CDR3 nucleotides read TGTGCCAGCAGCTTCCAGCCAGGGGGACAAGAGACCCAGTACTTC.

The rearrangement uses TRBV27 and TRBJ1-5; D call uncertain. Per germline, CDR1 MNHEY and CDR2 SMNVEV (reference sequence). The CDR3 consists of 14 residues. V was shortened by 5 bases and J by 7 bases, with 15 bases between the two germline ends. The CDR3 nucleotides are TGTGCCAGCAGTCCCGGATGGGGTGAACAGCCCCAGCATTTT. Translated: CASSPGWGEQPQHF.

This clonotype was counted a few times. This chain connects TRBV6-5 to TRBJ2-7; TRBD1 matches 7 bases. With 6 bases clipped from V and 2 bases from J, the junction kept 16 bases outside the gene matches. CDR1 and CDR2 (germline): MNHEY, SVGAGI. CDR3 length equals 17 residues. CDR3 region: CASRPRDSSQGPYEQYF. DNA of the CDR3: TGTGCCAGCAGACCTCGGGACAGTTCCCAGGGCCCCTACGAGCAGTACTTC.

This clonotype was observed many times. V usage is TRBV12-3 or TRBV12-4 and J usage is TRBJ2-4; D may be TRBD2 (5 bases). This CDR3 spans 15 amino acids. Between the trimmed V and J ends, which lost 2 bases and 0 bases, there was a span of 8 bases. Here the CDR3 reads CASSLPGEAKNIQYF. The CDR3 DNA follows: TGTGCCAGCAGTTTACCCGGGGAAGCCAAAAACATTCAGTACTTC.

This clonotype showed up many times. The chain couples TRBV7-2 to TRBJ2-1; a weak D match, TRBD1 (5 bases). CDR3 length equals 14 residues. V was shortened by 3 bases and J by 10 bases, with 16 bases between the two germline ends. Germline CDR1 reads SGHTA; CDR2 reads FQGNSA. The CDR3, as DNA: TGTGCCAGCAGCTTCCTGACCAGGGTGGGGGAGCAGTTCTTC. Translation: CASSFLTRVGEQFF. The whole variable domain, filled in from reference TRBV7-2 and TRBJ2-1, reads GAGVSQSPSNKVTEKGKDVELRCDPISGHTALYWYRQSLGQGLEFLIYFQGNSAPDKSGLPSDRFSAERTGGSVSTLTIQRTQQEDSAVYLCASSFLTRVGEQFFGPGTRLTVL.

This clonotype was seen at least ten times. The chain joins TRBV7-6 to TRBJ2-5; D gene unclear. The CDR3 runs 13 residues. The germline V gene encodes CDR1 SGHVS and CDR2 FNYEAQ. Between the trimmed V and J ends, which lost 5 bases and 1 base, there was a span of 8 bases. CDR3 DNA sequence: TGTGCCAGCAGCGAAGCGACCCAAGAGACCCAGTACTTC. Translated: CASSEATQETQYF.

This chain links TRBV25-1 with TRBJ2-2; D uncertain. Trimming cost V 2 bases and J 0 bases, with 7 bases left between them. Germline values: CDR1 MGHDK, CDR2 SYGVNS. The length of the CDR3 is 15 residues. In DNA form, the CDR3 reads TGTGCCAGCAGTGAACGTGGGTCGAACACCGGGGAGCTGTTTTTT. Protein sequence: CASSERGSNTGELFF.